This entry concerns a single T cell receptor beta chain. Its antigen is unknown. A much larger clone differs from this one at a single base, so this may be a read error. TCRdb called the multiplex PCR reads again in MiXCR, with one record for every CDR3 protein. The sample contains about 130,000 distinct CDR3 sequences, under 25% of which appear only once. This sample was taken from a study of breast tumors, draining lymph nodes, adjacent tissues. Study-level results: Data only fit, rather than demonstrated, lymph node origin of most tumor T cells. Compared with lymph nodes, tumors were less diverse; compared with nontumor tissue, more.

Axillary draining lymph nodes of breast cancer patients supplied the node samples. The CDR3 is 13 residues long. V lost 6 bases and J lost 6, with 15 bases in between. Germline V gives CDR1 MDHEN, CDR2 SYDVKM. Sequenced: axillary lymph node tissue. The sequence was collected from a female donor with breast cancer. Some clones in this sample may be carry-over from other donors' samples. The chain has TRBV28 and TRBJ2-7; tentative D call: TRBD1 (6 bases). The CDR3 protein is CASSSTGKCEQYF. For the CDR3, the DNA is TGTGCCAGCAGCTCCACAGGGAAATGCGAGCAGTACTTC.